The next 24 T cell receptor beta chains were all read from a single sample in a study of blood T cell repertoires in COVID-19. The table came from immunoSEQ multiplex PCR; TCRdb's copy has only in-frame clones and leaves some out. The repertoire holds approximately 500,000 clones, with approximately 90% as singletons. The specimen was PBMCs or T cells enriched from blood (not recorded which). These TCRs come from a middle-aged woman who had recovered from COVID-19.

V is TRBV4-3 and J is TRBJ2-2; the D gene is possibly TRBD2 (5 bases). Germline CDR1 LGHNA, CDR2 YSLEER. V lost 0 bases to trimming and J lost 0 bases, with 8 bases between them. The CDR3 has 16 residues. The CDR3, as DNA: TGCGCCAGCAGCCAAGACGGGATAACGAACACCGGGGAGCTGTTTTTT. The encoded protein is CASSQDGITNTGELFF.

The chain links TRBV19 to TRBJ1-4, with 7 positions matching TRBD1. The length of the CDR3 is 15 residues. V shed 7 bases and J 3 bases; nucleotides not matched to a gene: 8. The V gene's germline CDR1 is LNHDA and CDR2 SQIVND (reference sequence). DNA of the CDR3: TGTGCCAGTATGCAATGGGGACAGTCTAATGAAAAACTGTTTTTT. It specifies CASMQWGQSNEKLFF.

This clone has just one count. This chain links TRBV28 with TRBJ1-1, with D hard to call. The CDR3 covers 13 residues. Deletions cut 6 bases from V and 0 bases from J, with 8 bases between. Germline V gene lookup returns CDR1 MDHEN and CDR2 SYDVKM. CDR3 sequence (DNA): TGTGCCAGCAGGCCTCACATGAACACTGAAGCTTTCTTT. This translates into CASRPHMNTEAFF.

This chain connects TRBV18 to TRBJ2-1; 9 positions match TRBD2. With 3 bases clipped from V and 3 bases from J, the junction kept 12 bases outside the gene matches. The CDR3 extends over 18 amino acids. Germline CDR1 is KGHSH and CDR2 is LQKENI. CDR3 sequence: CASSPALAGKKIYNEQFF. CDR3 in DNA: TGTGCCAGCTCACCGGCCCTAGCGGGAAAGAAGATCTACAATGAGCAGTTCTTC. Supplemented by reference TRBV18 and TRBJ2-1, the full variable domain reads NAGVMQNPRHLVRRRGQEARLRCSPMKGHSHVYWYRQLPEEGLKFMVYLQKENIIDESGMPKERFSAEFPKEGPSILRIQQVVRGDSAAYFCASSPALAGKKIYNEQFFGPGTRLTVL.

The chain links TRBV7-9 to TRBJ1-2, with 8 bases that match TRBD1. Germline CDR1 SEHNR, CDR2 FQNEAQ (reference sequence). This CDR3 is 15 amino acids long. Trimming at V came to 0 bases and at J to 5 bases, leaving 5 bases not matched to a gene. This chain's CDR3 is CASSLATGEAYGYTF. CDR3 sequence (DNA): TGTGCCAGCAGCTTAGCGACAGGGGAGGCGTATGGCTACACCTTC.

The V gene is TRBV11-3, the J gene TRBJ1-2; D is undetermined. V lost 1 base and J 1 base, leaving 10 bases between the germline ends. Germline CDR1 is SGHNT and CDR2 is YENEEA. This CDR3 spans 15 amino acids. The CDR3 here is CASSLGSTNNYGYTF. The CDR3 DNA sequence: TGTGCCAGCAGCTTAGGTAGCACGAATAACTATGGCTACACCTTC.

The chain employs TRBV30 and TRBJ1-1; no clear D gene. Germline V CDR1 and CDR2: GTSNPN, SVGIG (reference sequence). CDR3 length: 15 amino acids. V dropped 4 bases and J dropped 4 bases, with 19 bases sitting between them. CDR3 sequence: CAWKKDFEWSTEAFF. As DNA, the CDR3 is TGTGCCTGGAAAAAGGACTTTGAGTGGTCCACTGAAGCTTTCTTT.

The chain recombines TRBV18 with TRBJ2-1; 8 nucleotides align to TRBD1. The junction had 5 bases not matched to a gene; V was cut back by 0 bases and J by 7 bases. This CDR3 is built from 15 residues. Per germline, CDR1 KGHSH and CDR2 LQKENI. The CDR3 sequence: CASSPPAQGANEQFF. The DNA of the CDR3 is TGTGCCAGCTCACCACCGGCGCAGGGGGCAAATGAGCAGTTCTTC.

The chain links TRBV6-6 to TRBJ2-7, with D perhaps matching TRBD1 (5 bases). This CDR3 is built from 12 residues. Germline CDR1 reads MNHNY; CDR2 reads SVGAGI (reference sequence). The V gene lost 3 bases and the J gene lost 6 bases, with 9 bases spanning the gap. CDR3 protein: CASSYRQGEQYF. In DNA form, the CDR3 reads TGTGCCAGCAGTTATAGGCAGGGCGAGCAGTACTTC.

V gene TRBV5-1 combines with J gene TRBJ1-2, with TRBD1 matching over 8 bases. The J segment lost 7 bases and the V segment lost 1 base, leaving 3 bases of the junction unmatched. CDR1 is SGHRS and CDR2 is YFSETQ in the germline V gene. This CDR3 has 13 amino acids. The CDR3 protein is CASSLSGQGGYTF. CDR3 in DNA: TGCGCCAGCAGCTTGAGTGGACAGGGTGGCTACACCTTC.

V gene TRBV7-2 combines with J gene TRBJ1-2; 8 nucleotides align to TRBD1. V trimming: 2 bases; J trimming: 3 bases; junction bases outside the gene matches: 14. CDR1 SGHTA and CDR2 FQGNSA come from the germline V gene. This CDR3 has 18 residues. The CDR3 nucleotides are TGTGCCAGCAGCTTACGGGACAGGATCCCCAATTATCACTATGGCTACACCTTC. The encoded protein is CASSLRDRIPNYHYGYTF.

The rearrangement links TRBV5-6 to TRBJ1-1, with no clear D. Looked up from germline, CDR1 is SGHDT and CDR2 is YYEEEE. The CDR3 totals 16 residues. With 4 bases removed from V and 0 bases from J, the gap between germline ends came to 16 bases. The CDR3 spells CASSPVPYTMNTEAFF. CDR3 coding DNA: TGTGCCAGCAGCCCAGTACCCTATACTATGAACACTGAAGCTTTCTTT.

This clone came up a few times. The chain carries TRBV4-2 and TRBJ2-2; 11 bases fit TRBD1. V lost 0 bases to trimming and J lost 7 bases; unmatched junction nucleotides: 7. This CDR3 region has 17 residues. Per the germline V gene, CDR1 is LGHNA and CDR2 is YNFKEQ. Written as DNA, the CDR3 is TGTGCCAGCAGCCAAGAACGTAGGACAGGGGGCATCGGGGAGCTGTTTTTT. Protein sequence: CASSQERRTGGIGELFF.

The CDR3 loop reads CASSSTSARTDTQYF. CDR3 nucleotides: TGCGCCAGCAGCTCAACTAGCGCCCGCACAGATACGCAGTATTTT. The rearrangement uses TRBV5-1 and TRBJ2-3, with 7 bases that match TRBD2. The CDR3 has 15 amino acids. The germline CDR1 and CDR2 sequences are SGHRS and YFSETQ. V shed 3 bases and J 1 base; nucleotides not matched to a gene: 5.

V and J are TRBV4-3 and TRBJ2-7; TRBD2 matches at 8 bases. CDR1 is LGHNA, CDR2 YSLEER, per germline. V was pared by 4 bases and J by 3 bases, with 2 bases of the junction left unmatched. CDR3 length: 13 residues. The CDR3 sequence is CASSPSGSYEQYF. CDR3 DNA: TGCGCCAGCAGCCCGAGCGGGAGCTACGAGCAGTACTTC.

V and J are TRBV7-6 and TRBJ2-2; 7 positions match TRBD1. Losses at the gene ends were 0 bases for V and 4 bases for J; bases not matched to a gene: 8. The CDR3 totals 17 residues. The germline gives CDR1 SGHVS, CDR2 FNYEAQ. CDR3 region: CASSLAPTGVGTGELFF. The CDR3 DNA reads TGTGCCAGCAGCTTAGCTCCCACAGGGGTCGGCACCGGGGAGCTGTTTTTT.

V gene TRBV15 combines with J gene TRBJ1-2; 8 positions match TRBD1. With V trimmed by 3 bases and J by 5 bases, 8 bases remained unmatched. The germline gives CDR1 LNHNV, CDR2 YYDKDF (reference sequence). The CDR3 has 15 amino acids. The CDR3 loop reads CATSRTGAQLYGYTF. The CDR3 region has the DNA TGTGCCACCAGCAGGACAGGGGCCCAACTTTATGGCTACACCTTC.

This chain connects TRBV18 to TRBJ2-6, with 8 bases identical to TRBD2. V shed 3 bases and J 1 base; nucleotides not matched to a gene: 5. This CDR3 is built from 17 residues. CDR1 is KGHSH and CDR2 is LQKENI in the germline V gene. This chain's CDR3 is CASSPVLAASGANVLTF. CDR3 coding DNA: TGTGCCAGCTCACCGGTACTAGCGGCTTCTGGGGCCAACGTCCTGACTTTC.

The CDR3 spells CATSDTNSNQPQHF. The DNA for the CDR3 is TGTGCCACCTCGGACACAAATAGCAATCAGCCCCAGCATTTT. The chain is built from TRBV7-2 and TRBJ1-5; tentative D call: TRBD1 (5 bases). The V and J ends lost 10 bases and 0 bases respectively, with 13 bases between them. The germline gives CDR1 SGHTA, CDR2 FQGNSA. This CDR3 has 14 residues.

This clone appeared a few times. This sequence joins TRBV7-9 and TRBJ2-7; 8 bases fit TRBD2. Germline loops: CDR1 SEHNR, CDR2 FQNEAQ (reference sequence). The CDR3 consists of 15 residues. The junction had 10 bases not matched to a gene; V was cut back by 4 bases and J by 5 bases. The CDR3 region is CASSSEREISNEQYF. The CDR3, as DNA: TGTGCCAGCAGCTCGGAGCGGGAGATCAGCAACGAGCAGTACTTC.

The chain is built from TRBV18 and TRBJ1-5; no clear D gene. Per the germline V gene, CDR1 is KGHSH and CDR2 is LQKENI. This CDR3 has 15 amino acids. Trimming pared 3 bases from V and 0 bases from J, leaving 9 bases between. The CDR3 DNA reads TGTGCCAGCTCACCGACAACAGATAGCAATCAGCCCCAGCATTTT. Translating it yields CASSPTTDSNQPQHF. Together with reference TRBV18 and TRBJ1-5, the CDR3 gives the full variable domain: NAGVMQNPRHLVRRRGQEARLRCSPMKGHSHVYWYRQLPEEGLKFMVYLQKENIIDESGMPKERFSAEFPKEGPSILRIQQVVRGDSAAYFCASSPTTDSNQPQHFGDGTRLSIL.

This clone was recorded once. The V call is TRBV11-3, the J call TRBJ2-1; 8 nucleotides agree with TRBD2. The CDR3 is 13 residues long. With 7 bases clipped from V and 6 bases from J, the junction kept 5 bases outside the gene matches. Germline CDR1 is SGHNT and CDR2 is YENEEA. The CDR3 spells CASTPGRANEQFF. In DNA, the CDR3 is TGTGCCAGCACTCCCGGGAGGGCCAATGAGCAGTTCTTC.

V and J are TRBV14 and TRBJ2-3, with 8 bases matching TRBD2. The germline CDR1 and CDR2 sequences are SGHDN and FVKESK. J was trimmed by 4 bases and V by 3 bases; bases with no gene match: 6. The length of the CDR3 is 15 residues. This CDR3 reads CASSHSGRGADTQYF. CDR3 coding DNA: TGTGCCAGCAGCCATTCCGGGAGGGGGGCAGATACGCAGTATTTT.

The V and J genes are TRBV20-1 and TRBJ2-1; D is unresolved. The V gene lost 5 bases and the J gene lost 4 bases, with 3 bases spanning the gap. The CDR3 totals 10 residues. Germline lookup yields CDR1 DFQATT and CDR2 SNEGSKA (reference sequence). CDR3: CSALYNEQFF. The DNA for the CDR3 is TGCAGTGCTTTATACAATGAGCAGTTCTTC.